Listed below are T cell receptor beta chains from one sample, sequenced in a study of blood T cells in healthy people across ages. TCRdb processed the 5' RACE reads anew with MiXCR; each CDR3 protein has one entry. The sample comprises some 1.5 million distinct CDR3 sequences, 28% of which are singletons, and about 8% rests with the top ten. Sequenced material: blood. The receptors come from a woman under 40 in good health. Both conserved end residues are part of each CDR3. A D gene is named only where the DNA matches it firmly. Rows give clone size only sometimes, using once, few, many, or a class for an expanded clone.

D: .; J: TRBJ2-5; V: TRBV3-1; size: .; CDR3: CASSQVQEAQYF; DNA: TGTGCCAGCAGCCAAGTCCAAGAGGCCCAGTACTTC
D: TRBD2; J: TRBJ2-5; V: TRBV4-1; size: few; CDR3: CASRGSGKQETQYF; DNA: TGCGCCAGCAGGGGGAGCGGGAAACAAGAGACCCAGTACTTC
D: .; J: TRBJ2-4; V: TRBV27; size: many; CDR3: CASSFRGAFSGEQYF; DNA: TGTGCCAGCAGTTTCCGGGGGGCGTTCTCGGGGGAGCAGTACTTC
D: TRBD2; J: TRBJ2-7; V: TRBV5-1; size: many; CDR3: CASSPASGTYEQYF; DNA: TGCGCCAGCAGCCCCGCTAGCGGGACCTACGAGCAGTACTTC
D: .; J: TRBJ2-7; V: TRBV29-1; size: many; CDR3: CSFRGAYEQYF; DNA: TGCAGTTTCAGGGGGGCCTACGAGCAGTACTTC
D: .; J: TRBJ1-6; V: TRBV7-3; size: few; CDR3: CASSLTGGYNSPLHF; DNA: TGTGCCAGCAGCTTAACGGGAGGTTATAATTCACCCCTCCACTTT
D: TRBD2; J: TRBJ2-3; V: TRBV29-1; size: few; CDR3: CSGVGTSQTTQYF; DNA: TGCAGCGGGGTCGGGACTAGTCAGACTACGCAGTATTTT
D: .; J: TRBJ1-5; V: TRBV29-1; size: few; CDR3: CSVMMGDNQPQHF; DNA: TGCAGCGTTATGATGGGTGACAATCAGCCCCAGCATTTT
D: .; J: TRBJ2-5; V: TRBV29-1; size: .; CDR3: CSGLQGGNEQYF; DNA: TGCAGCGGTCTTCAGGGTGGCAATGAGCAGTACTTC
D: TRBD2; J: TRBJ2-1; V: TRBV27; size: .; CDR3: CASQPSSGYNEQFF; DNA: TGTGCCTCCCAGCCGTCTAGCGGATACAATGAGCAGTTCTTC
D: TRBD2; J: TRBJ2-1; V: TRBV6-2/TRBV6-3; size: .; CDR3: CASSTGLVFYNEQFF; DNA: TGTGCCAGCAGCACAGGACTAGTGTTCTACAATGAGCAGTTCTTC
D: .; J: TRBJ2-1; V: TRBV5-1; size: many; CDR3: CASSLARGPNNEQFF; DNA: TGCGCCAGCAGCTTGGCACGCGGACCAAACAATGAGCAGTTCTTC
D: .; J: TRBJ1-1; V: TRBV7-9; size: .; CDR3: CASSFFNTNTEAFF; DNA: TGTGCCAGCAGCTTCTTTAATACGAACACTGAAGCTTTCTTT
D: .; J: TRBJ2-1; V: TRBV3-1; size: few; CDR3: CASRQGGHEQFF; DNA: TGTGCCAGCAGACAGGGTGGCCATGAGCAGTTCTTC
D: .; J: TRBJ1-2; V: TRBV7-8; size: few; CDR3: CASSGGRDYGYTF; DNA: TGTGCCAGCAGCGGGGGGCGCGACTATGGCTACACCTTC
D: TRBD2; J: TRBJ2-7; V: TRBV5-1; size: .; CDR3: CASSSTTGGAELYEQYF; DNA: TGCGCCAGCAGTTCTACTACCGGGGGGGCCGAACTCTACGAGCAGTACTTC
D: .; J: TRBJ2-7; V: TRBV9; size: few; CDR3: CASSVLATSSYEQYF; DNA: TGTGCCAGCAGCGTCCTAGCGACTAGTTCCTACGAGCAGTACTTC
D: TRBD1; J: TRBJ2-1; V: TRBV20-1; size: .; CDR3: CSANRDSPPHEQFF; DNA: TGCAGTGCTAACCGGGACAGCCCTCCTCATGAGCAGTTCTTC
D: .; J: TRBJ2-4; V: TRBV6-4; size: .; CDR3: CASSDWEPSLRGAKNIQYF; DNA: TGTGCCAGCAGTGACTGGGAGCCATCTCTACGGGGGGCCAAAAACATCCAGTACTTC
D: .; J: TRBJ2-3; V: TRBV6-6; size: .; CDR3: CASSYGGAKTDTQYF; DNA: TGTGCCAGCAGTTACGGGGGTGCAAAGACAGATACGCAGTATTTT
D: .; J: TRBJ2-5; V: TRBV7-8; size: .; CDR3: CASSSGKGETQYF; DNA: TGTGCCAGCTCCTCAGGGAAGGGAGAGACCCAGTACTTC
D: .; J: TRBJ2-5; V: TRBV28; size: .; CDR3: CASRMIGGAPQETQYF; DNA: TGTGCCAGCAGAATGATAGGAGGGGCGCCCCAAGAGACCCAGTACTTC
D: TRBD2; J: TRBJ2-4; V: TRBV12-3/TRBV12-4; size: few; CDR3: CASSGTSVAKNIQYF; DNA: TGTGCCAGCAGTGGGACTAGCGTTGCCAAAAACATTCAGTACTTC
D: TRBD1; J: TRBJ1-2; V: TRBV12-3/TRBV12-4; size: .; CDR3: CASSDRDRYGHTF; DNA: TGTGCCAGCAGTGACAGGGATAGGTATGGCCACACCTTC
D: TRBD1; J: TRBJ2-7; V: TRBV7-6; size: .; CDR3: CASSSAGQGPYEQYF; DNA: TGTGCCAGCAGCTCAGCGGGACAGGGACCCTACGAGCAGTACTTC
D: .; J: TRBJ1-2; V: TRBV20-1; size: many; CDR3: CSASSTTGPGGYGYTF; DNA: TGCAGTGCTAGCTCCACGACAGGTCCCGGGGGCTATGGCTACACCTTC
D: TRBD2; J: TRBJ2-7; V: TRBV11-2; size: .; CDR3: CASSLGVAGPYEQYF; DNA: TGTGCCAGCAGCTTGGGGGTAGCGGGGCCCTACGAGCAGTACTTC
D: .; J: TRBJ2-3; V: TRBV20-1; size: .; CDR3: CSGPLAPGEDTQYF; DNA: TGCAGTGGCCCTCTAGCCCCGGGGGAAGATACGCAGTATTTT
D: .; J: TRBJ2-1; V: TRBV14; size: .; CDR3: CASSRTRVSYNEQFF; DNA: TGTGCCAGCAGCCGTACCAGGGTCTCCTACAATGAGCAGTTCTTC
D: .; J: TRBJ1-2; V: TRBV7-9; size: .; CDR3: CASSLAAGPYGYTF; DNA: TGTGCCAGCAGCTTAGCGGCTGGACCCTATGGCTACACCTTC
D: .; J: TRBJ1-5; V: TRBV12-3/TRBV12-4; size: few; CDR3: CASSEGVYSNQPQHF; DNA: TGTGCCAGCAGCGAGGGGGTTTATAGCAATCAGCCCCAGCATTTT
D: .; J: TRBJ1-2; V: TRBV29-1; size: many; CDR3: CSVRRENYGYTF; DNA: TGCAGCGTCAGGAGGGAAAACTATGGCTACACCTTC
D: .; J: TRBJ2-1; V: TRBV28; size: many; CDR3: CASGPRGGNEQFF; DNA: TGTGCCAGCGGTCCCAGGGGAGGCAATGAGCAGTTCTTC
D: .; J: TRBJ2-4; V: TRBV7-9; size: few; CDR3: CASSPGTWNIQYF; DNA: TGTGCCAGCAGCCCCGGGACTTGGAACATTCAGTACTTC
D: TRBD2; J: TRBJ2-3; V: TRBV6-2/TRBV6-3; size: few; CDR3: CASQAGESDTQYF; DNA: TGTGCCAGCCAAGCGGGAGAATCAGATACGCAGTATTTT
D: .; J: TRBJ1-1; V: TRBV6-1; size: few; CDR3: CASSEPLRVNTEAFF; DNA: TGTGCCAGCAGTGAACCCCTCCGGGTGAACACTGAAGCTTTCTTT
D: .; J: TRBJ1-2; V: TRBV20-1; size: .; CDR3: CSARDWDGVYGYTF; DNA: TGCAGTGCTAGAGATTGGGACGGAGTTTATGGCTACACCTTC
D: .; J: TRBJ2-1; V: TRBV4-1; size: once; CDR3: CASNQDRLGSNEQFF; DNA: TGCGCCAGCAACCAAGATAGACTCGGCTCGAATGAGCAGTTCTTC
D: .; J: TRBJ2-5; V: TRBV30; size: few; CDR3: CAWSVWQETQYF; DNA: TGTGCCTGGAGTGTTTGGCAGGAGACCCAGTACTTC
D: .; J: TRBJ2-4; V: TRBV5-1; size: .; CDR3: CASSSGGQNKNIQYF; DNA: TGCGCCAGCAGCTCCGGAGGGCAGAACAAAAACATTCAGTACTTC